This TCR beta chain came from a study of cytomegalovirus exposure and HLA in healthy donors. The CDR3 totals 16 residues. Unmatched junction bases numbered 7, after V lost 4 bases and J lost 2 bases. Per germline, CDR1 MDHEN and CDR2 SYDVKM. PCR primers comprised 60 Vbeta and 13 Jbeta primers. Clones were read by immunoSEQ multiplex PCR, and TCRdb kept only the in-frame ones, dropping some. Its table records 80,000 to 95,000 clones. The source of this sequence is a woman under 40 in good health and CMV-seronegative. The J gene is TRBJ2-7, the V gene TRBV28; 11 positions match TRBD2. Sequenced: PBMCs. The CDR3 DNA reads TGTGCCAGCAGTTCTCTGACTAGCGGGAATGCCTACGAGCAGTACTTC. Protein product: CASSSLTSGNAYEQYF.